What follows describes a single T cell receptor (beta chain). Its specificity is unknown. This specimen comes from a study of tumour-infiltrating T cells in Burkitt lymphoma. The study, taken as a whole, reports: Several public clonotypes were shared across many Burkitt lymphoma patients.

The protocol was immunoSEQ multiplex PCR, while the TCRdb copy is restricted to in-frame clones and leaves out a portion. This sample has 45,000 to 60,000 clones; less than 35% occur once, and the top ten carry over 2.5%. Trimming stripped 4 bases from V and 9 bases from J, with 17 bases between. Germline lookup yields CDR1 SGHRS and CDR2 YFSETQ. The CDR3 consists of 15 residues. This clonotype was obtained from a human donor with Burkitt lymphoma. Source material: tumor tissue. This sequence joins TRBV5-1 and TRBJ1-6; possible D gene TRBD1, 6 bases. The DNA for the CDR3 is TGCGCCAGCAGCCCGGAGGGGGGGCAAGGTTCACCCCTCCACTTT. This codes for CASSPEGGQGSPLHF.